Below are 13 T cell receptor beta chains sequenced from a single sample in a study of blood T cell repertoires in COVID-19. TCRdb keeps only in-frame clones here, not all; method: immunoSEQ multiplex PCR. Of approximately 210,000 clones listed, 80% were seen once; the top ten hold around 4%. The specimen sequenced was PBMCs or T cells enriched from blood (not recorded which). The receptors stem from a man between 25 and 39 years old with acute COVID-19.

For the CDR3, the DNA is TGCGCCAGCAGCCGTGACAGCCCGAACACTGAAGCTTTCTTT. Translating it yields CASSRDSPNTEAFF. The chain couples TRBV5-1 to TRBJ1-1, with a possible D match to TRBD1 (5 bases). Germline V gene lookup returns CDR1 SGHRS and CDR2 YFSETQ. V lost 4 bases, J lost 1 base, and 11 bases lay in between. The CDR3 runs 14 residues.

CDR3 protein: CATSEQGVRTGLRSYNEQFF. CDR3 sequence (DNA): TGTGCCACCAGTGAACAGGGGGTCCGAACGGGTTTACGCTCCTACAATGAGCAGTTCTTC. The J gene is TRBJ2-1, the V gene TRBV24-1, with TRBD1 identical over 8 bases. The CDR3 length is 20 residues. After removal of 4 bases from V and 0 bases from J, the junction contained 16 bases not matched to a gene. Germline CDR1 reads KGHDR; CDR2 reads SFDVKD.

This clone occurred a few times. The V and J genes are TRBV6-5 and TRBJ2-1, with 7 bases aligning to TRBD1. Germline V lookup: CDR1 MNHEY, CDR2 SVGAGI. The V segment lost 1 base and the J segment 7 bases; nucleotides outside the gene matches: 4. The CDR3 sequence is 14 residues long. The DNA of the CDR3 is TGTGCCAGCAGTTACTATTCACAGGGGAATGAGCAGTTCTTC. Amino acids: CASSYYSQGNEQFF.

The chain links TRBV12-3 or TRBV12-4 to TRBJ1-1, with D hard to call. V shed 6 bases and J shed 11 bases, with 16 bases lying between them. This CDR3 is 12 amino acids long. In DNA form, the CDR3 reads TGTGCCAGCAGGGGAGGGTCTTTTTCGGCTTTCTTT. This sequence encodes CASRGGSFSAFF.

The CDR3 reads CASKMGTGGSGLFF. The CDR3 coding sequence is TGTGCCAGCAAAATGGGGACAGGGGGATCGGGACTGTTTTTT. V gene TRBV6-6 combines with J gene TRBJ1-4; 11 bases are a match to TRBD1. The CDR3 runs to 14 residues. Germline V gives CDR1 MNHNY, CDR2 SVGAGI (reference sequence). Losses at the gene ends were 7 bases for V and 13 bases for J; bases not matched to a gene: 11.

The gene calls are TRBV13 and TRBJ2-3, with 8 positions matching TRBD1. The CDR3 contains 15 residues. V dropped 6 bases and J dropped 7; count of bases not matched to a gene: 12. CDR1 is PRHDT, CDR2 FYEKMQ, per germline (reference sequence). This CDR3 is CASSLTGQVINTQYF. The CDR3 bases are TGTGCCAGCAGTCTCACGGGACAGGTGATTAATACGCAGTATTTT.

This clone was recorded a few times. The rearrangement links TRBV7-9 to TRBJ1-1, with a weak D call TRBD1 (6 bases). The CDR3 consists of 12 residues. Germline loops: CDR1 SEHNR, CDR2 FQNEAQ (reference sequence). With 5 bases removed from V and 5 bases from J, the gap between germline ends came to 9 bases. CDR3 loop: CASSAQGTEAFF. The CDR3 DNA sequence: TGTGCCAGCAGCGCACAGGGAACTGAAGCTTTCTTT.

V usage is TRBV28 and J usage is TRBJ2-7, with TRBD2 matching 9 bases. Trimming took 3 bases from V and 2 from J; bases not matched to a gene: 5. Germline values: CDR1 MDHEN, CDR2 SYDVKM. The CDR3 consists of 15 residues. The CDR3 DNA reads TGTGCCAGCAGTTTTATTAGCGGGGGACCCTACGAGCAGTACTTC. This sequence encodes CASSFISGGPYEQYF.

The CDR3 loop is CASGLSEGALSEAFF. The DNA for the CDR3 is TGTGCTAGTGGTTTGTCTGAGGGCGCCCTCTCTGAAGCTTTCTTT. The chain joins TRBV12-5 to TRBJ1-1; D remains unclear. Trimming cost V 2 bases and J 6 bases, with 16 bases left between them. Germline loops: CDR1 LGHNT, CDR2 FRNRAP. The CDR3 sequence is 15 residues long.

This clone was recorded once. The chain carries TRBV29-1 and TRBJ1-2; D ambiguous. This CDR3 has 13 amino acids. With 3 bases removed from V and 0 bases from J, the gap between germline ends came to 8 bases. CDR1 is SQVTM, CDR2 ANQGSEA, per germline. The CDR3 sequence: CSVDDNTNYGYTF. The CDR3 nucleotides are TGCAGCGTTGACGACAACACTAACTATGGCTACACCTTC.

The chain is built from TRBV11-2 and TRBJ1-2, with D perhaps TRBD1 (6 bases). V was cut by 5 bases and J by 1 base, with 23 bases left in between. The CDR3 sequence is 18 residues long. CDR1 and CDR2 from the germline V gene are SGHAT and FQNNGV. DNA of the CDR3: TGTGCCAGCAGCCTAACGAGAGGGGGAAATAAGGTTAACTATGGCTACACCTTC. Residues: CASSLTRGGNKVNYGYTF. The full variable domain, its missing parts supplied by reference TRBV11-2 and TRBJ1-2, is EAGVAQSPRYKIIEKRQSVAFWCNPISGHATLYWYQQILGQGPKLLIQFQNNGVVDDSQLPKDRFSAERLKGVDSTLKIQPAKLEDSAVYLCASSLTRGGNKVNYGYTFGSGTRLTVV.

The chain employs TRBV11-1 and TRBJ1-5; D is possibly TRBD1 (5 bases). CDR1 is SGHAT and CDR2 is FQDESV in the germline V gene (reference sequence). Trimming took 4 bases from V and 5 from J, leaving 18 bases between them. This CDR3 contains 16 residues. CDR3 protein: CASSSPRRGEDQPQHF. The CDR3 nucleotides read TGTGCCAGCAGCTCGCCCCGGCGGGGGGAGGATCAGCCCCAGCATTTT.

The CDR3 DNA reads as TGTGCCAGCAGCTTCGGGCAGGGTACCCGGGAGCTGTTTTTT. Its translation is CASSFGQGTRELFF. J is TRBJ2-2 and V is TRBV7-2; D may be TRBD1 (5 bases). The CDR3 is 14 amino acids. CDR1 SGHTA and CDR2 FQGNSA come from the germline V gene. With 3 bases removed from V and 9 bases from J, the gap between germline ends came to 14 bases.